This TCR beta chain was obtained from a study of neurological immune-mediated disorders. The CDR3 spans 13 residues. Many counts were recorded for this clonotype. Its target is not known. Study results and caveats: Healthy controls had more TCR clonal expansion than multiple sclerosis, which showed the least, whereas HTLV-1-associated myelopathy showed the most. On phylogenetic grouping, the repertoires of 18 of 34 multiple sclerosis patients fell within one related-CDR3 cluster, constituting a possible signature.

Each CDR3 protein gets one entry after TCRdb re-called the 5' RACE reads with MiXCR. The table records fewer than 85,000 distinct CDR3 sequences, around 4.6% of them present only once. The sequencing sample was made of PBMCs. The receptor's source is a woman in her 30s with multiple sclerosis. The chain has TRBV21-1 and TRBJ2-5; the table names TRBD1, a call not compared with the DNA. TRBV21-1 is noted as a pseudogene. The CDR3 reads CASSPRGWETQYF. CDR3 bases: TGTGCCAGCAGCCCCAGGGGTTGGGAGACCCAGTACTTC.